One and the same sample provided the 21 T cell receptor beta chains below, sequenced in a study of a mutant IDH1 vaccine in newly diagnosed glioma. These TCRs' antigens remain unknown. Regarding time point: week 11, during vaccination. Vaccination used 300 ug of mutant IDH1 20-mer peptide per dose, with topical imiquimod. Measured with immunoSEQ multiplex PCR; TCRdb has only the in-frame clones, and not every one. Of some 23,000 clones in the sample, around 70% are singletons; the top ten hold about 10%. Sequencing used peripheral blood mononuclear cells (PBMCs), obtained from a glioma patient whose treatment included an IDH1 peptide vaccine. These receptor sequences come from a young man with glioma. Some clones in this sample may be carry-over from other donors' samples.

The rearrangement links TRBV7-9 to TRBJ1-1; tentative D call: TRBD1 (6 bases). Trimming left V 6 bases short and J 1 base short, with 9 bases between. The V gene's germline CDR1 is SEHNR and CDR2 FQNEAQ (reference sequence). This CDR3 comprises 13 residues. Here the CDR3 reads CASSSQGNTEAFF. In DNA, the CDR3 is TGTGCCAGCAGTTCACAGGGGAACACTGAAGCTTTCTTT.

CDR3 nucleotide sequence: TGTGCCAGCTCACCCCTGGCTATGGGAGAGACCCAGTACTTC. Its translation is CASSPLAMGETQYF. This chain uses TRBV18 with TRBJ2-5; D not resolved. Trimming took 3 bases from V and 4 from J, leaving 12 bases between them. Germline CDR1 reads KGHSH; CDR2 reads LQKENI. This CDR3 has 14 residues.

CDR3 amino acids: CASSSGQTTEAFF. The CDR3 DNA is TGCGCCAGCAGCTCGGGACAGACCACTGAAGCTTTCTTT. The V call is TRBV5-1, the J call TRBJ1-1; 7 bases are shared with TRBD1. The CDR3 runs 13 residues. V dropped 3 bases and J dropped 4; count of bases not matched to a gene: 3. CDR1 and CDR2 (germline): SGHRS, YFSETQ.

V is TRBV5-1 and J is TRBJ1-2; D remains unclear. CDR3 length: 14 residues. Per the germline V gene, CDR1 is SGHRS and CDR2 is YFSETQ. V lost 5 bases and J 3 bases, leaving 14 bases between the germline ends. The CDR3 DNA is TGCGCCAGCAGGGTGGCGATGTCGGACTATGGCTACACCTTC. Translated: CASRVAMSDYGYTF.

V and J are TRBV6-6 and TRBJ2-1; D may be TRBD2 (5 bases). Germline CDR1 reads MNHNY; CDR2 reads SVGAGI (reference sequence). V was cut by 5 bases and J by 1 base, with 9 bases left in between. The CDR3 is made up of 14 amino acids. The CDR3 nucleotides read TGTGCCAGCAGTCCCCGAGGGTCCTACAATGAGCAGTTCTTC. Amino acids: CASSPRGSYNEQFF.

The chain joins TRBV6-5 to TRBJ2-3, with 8 bases matching TRBD2. The CDR3 has 15 amino acids. V dropped 6 bases and J dropped 1; count of bases not matched to a gene: 6. CDR1 and CDR2 from the germline V gene are MNHEY and SVGAGI. The CDR3 here is CASRPISGGTDTQYF. The CDR3 DNA sequence: TGTGCCAGCAGACCCATTAGCGGGGGCACAGATACGCAGTATTTT.

This clone was counted once. The CDR3 region has the DNA TGTGCCAGCGCGCCGGGAGGGGGGGGCTGGGCTGAAGCTTTCTTT. Protein product: CASAPGGGGWAEAFF. This chain connects TRBV7-6 to TRBJ1-1; a weak D match, TRBD1 (6 bases). V was cut by 8 bases and J by 6 bases, with 22 bases left in between. The CDR3 length is 15 residues. The germline gives CDR1 SGHVS, CDR2 FNYEAQ.

A few counts support this clone. The chain employs TRBV7-9 and TRBJ2-5; 9 nucleotides line up with TRBD2. The V segment lost 4 bases and the J segment 2 bases; nucleotides outside the gene matches: 2. Germline V CDR1 and CDR2: SEHNR, FQNEAQ (reference sequence). The CDR3 covers 14 residues. The CDR3 protein is CASSSLAGQETQYF. CDR3 in DNA: TGTGCCAGCAGCTCTCTAGCGGGGCAAGAGACCCAGTACTTC. Full variable domain (outside the CDR3, taken from reference TRBV7-9 and TRBJ2-5): DTGVSQNPRHKITKRGQNVTFRCDPISEHNRLYWYRQTLGQGPEFLTYFQNEAQLEKSRLLSDRFSAERPKGSFSTLEIQRTEQGDSAMYLCASSSLAGQETQYFGPGTRLLVL.

This chain connects TRBV29-1 to TRBJ1-2; D is perhaps TRBD1 (6 bases). The V end was cut by 7 bases, the J end by 3 bases, with 12 bases between. Germline V CDR1 and CDR2: SQVTM, ANQGSEA. The CDR3 spans 12 residues. This CDR3 is CSAVDSYYGYTF. The CDR3 bases are TGCAGCGCTGTGGACAGCTACTATGGCTACACCTTC.

This clone was seen more than once but under ten times. CDR3 nucleotides: TGTGCCAGCAGCTCCGTCTCATTTAGAAAAGCTTTCTTT. Encoded protein: CASSSVSFRKAFF. The chain carries TRBV7-9 and TRBJ1-1, with D uncertain. Trimming removed 4 bases from V and 9 bases from J, with 15 bases in between. Germline lookup yields CDR1 SEHNR and CDR2 FQNEAQ (reference sequence). The CDR3 has 13 amino acids.

The chain is built from TRBV5-8 and TRBJ2-2; D is uncertain. Germline loops: CDR1 SGHTS, CDR2 YDEGEE. This CDR3 is built from 12 residues. Between the trimmed V and J ends, which lost 3 bases and 7 bases, there was a span of 7 bases. The DNA of the CDR3 is TGTGCCAGCAGCTGGGGTAGCGGGGAGCTGTTTTTT. It encodes CASSWGSGELFF.

The chain has TRBV5-4 and TRBJ2-1, with a tentative D call TRBD2 (5 bases). This CDR3 has 13 amino acids. V was cut by 2 bases and J by 7 bases, with 10 bases left in between. CDR1 is SGHNT, CDR2 YYREEE, per germline (reference sequence). The CDR3 spells CASSFGLSNEQFF. CDR3 coding DNA: TGTGCCAGCAGCTTTGGACTCTCAAATGAGCAGTTCTTC.

This clone was picked up a small number of times. The V gene is TRBV7-9, the J gene TRBJ2-3; TRBD2 aligns across 8 bases. CDR1 is SEHNR, CDR2 FQNEAQ, per germline (reference sequence). The ends lost 1 base at V and 14 bases at J; junction bases unmatched: 8. The CDR3 is made up of 13 amino acids. In DNA form, the CDR3 reads TGTGCCAGCAGCTTAGGGCGGGGGGCCTCTGCGTATTTT. Encoded protein: CASSLGRGASAYF.

The chain combines TRBV4-3 with TRBJ2-6; D gene unclear. V lost 0 bases to trimming and J lost 1 base, with 19 bases between them. Germline CDR1 LGHNA, CDR2 YSLEER. The CDR3 spans 20 residues. The CDR3 protein is CASSQDFAAHLGSGANVLTF. The CDR3 DNA sequence: TGCGCCAGCAGCCAAGATTTCGCAGCCCACTTGGGATCTGGGGCCAACGTCCTGACTTTC.

The V call is TRBV30, the J call TRBJ2-5, with D unclear. The CDR3 is made up of 14 amino acids. Trimming shortened V by 0 bases and J by 4 bases, and 12 bases separated the two germline ends. The germline gives CDR1 GTSNPN, CDR2 SVGIG (reference sequence). CDR3 coding DNA: TGTGCCTGGAGTGTACTTGTGGGGTTAGAGACCCAGTACTTC. Amino acids: CAWSVLVGLETQYF.

The rearrangement uses TRBV27 and TRBJ2-1; no clear D gene. The germline V gene has CDR1 MNHEY and CDR2 SMNVEV (reference sequence). CDR3 length: 13 residues. The V end was cut by 5 bases, the J end by 4 bases, with 9 bases between. The CDR3, as DNA: TGTGCCAGCAGTACCGGACCTTACAATGAGCAGTTCTTC. Protein: CASSTGPYNEQFF.

This clone was counted a few times. The chain carries TRBV11-2 and TRBJ2-1; 11 nucleotides match TRBD2. V was pared by 5 bases and J by 4 bases, with 7 bases of the junction left unmatched. This CDR3 region has 16 residues. Germline values: CDR1 SGHAT, CDR2 FQNNGV. For the CDR3, the DNA is TGTGCCAGCAGCCACAACCCTAGCGGGAGGTACAATGAGCAGTTCTTC. It is translated as CASSHNPSGRYNEQFF.

The chain combines TRBV2 with TRBJ1-1; the D is unclear. CDR3 length: 12 amino acids. The germline V gene has CDR1 SNHLY and CDR2 FYNNEI. V shed 8 bases and J shed 3 bases, with 10 bases lying between them. In DNA, the CDR3 is TGTGCCAGCCCCGGGCGTTACACTGAAGCTTTCTTT. It translates to CASPGRYTEAFF.

The CDR3 here is CASSLVDLGGTEAFF. CDR3 DNA: TGTGCCAGCAGCTTAGTGGACCTGGGGGGAACTGAAGCTTTCTTT. The V and J genes are TRBV7-9 and TRBJ1-1; D may be TRBD1 (5 bases). V was shortened by 1 base and J by 5 bases, with 14 bases between the two germline ends. The CDR3 is 15 residues long. CDR1 is SEHNR and CDR2 is FQNEAQ in the germline V gene (reference sequence).

In nucleotides, the CDR3 is TGTGCCAGCAGTTACTCCCCCGGTCAGCCCCAGCATTTT. It specifies CASSYSPGQPQHF. This chain connects TRBV6-5 to TRBJ1-5; D remains unclear. V lost 0 bases, J lost 6 bases, and 6 bases lay in between. The CDR3 covers 13 residues. Germline loops: CDR1 MNHEY, CDR2 SVGAGI.

This clone has only a few counts. The chain couples TRBV7-3 to TRBJ1-2; D remains ambiguous. The length of the CDR3 is 15 residues. Germline V gives CDR1 SGHTA, CDR2 FQGTGA. V was trimmed by 5 bases and J by 0 bases, leaving 13 bases between them. The chain's CDR3 is CASSKAPRANYGYTF. The CDR3, as DNA: TGTGCCAGCAGCAAAGCCCCTAGGGCTAACTATGGCTACACCTTC. The complete variable domain, with remaining parts taken from reference TRBV7-3 and TRBJ1-2, reads GAGVSQTPSNKVTEKGKYVELRCDPISGHTALYWYRQSLGQGPEFLIYFQGTGAADDSGLPNDRFFAVRPEGSVSTLKIQRTERGDSAVYLCASSKAPRANYGYTFGSGTRLTVV.